These 3 T cell receptor beta chains share one sample of origin, sequenced in a study of cytomegalovirus exposure and HLA in healthy donors. Use of 60 Vbeta and 13 Jbeta primers characterized the PCR. Clones were sequenced by immunoSEQ multiplex PCR, and TCRdb holds only the in-frame ones, with some missing. The sample consists of 150,000 to 200,000 clones, more than 80% of them appearing once. The specimen was PBMCs. The receptors shown here come from a man between 18 and 35 years old in good health and CMV-seronegative.

The chain combines TRBV15 with TRBJ1-3; maybe TRBD1 (6 bases). Germline V gene data show CDR1 as LNHNV and CDR2 as YYDKDF (reference sequence). This CDR3 spans 15 amino acids. V was pared by 3 bases and J by 3 bases, with 12 bases between. The CDR3 DNA is TGTGCCACCAGCAGGGGAGGGGGATTTGGAAACACCATATATTTT. Its protein is CATSRGGGFGNTIYF.

This chain uses TRBV27 with TRBJ1-1, with TRBD1 as a possible D gene (5 bases). V gave up 7 bases and J gave up 0 bases, with 24 bases separating them. The CDR3 is 18 amino acids. Germline assignment: CDR1 MNHEY and CDR2 SMNVEV (reference sequence). The CDR3 DNA sequence: TGTGCCAGCATAGGGCGGGGTATGGGGGTATTTTTGAACACTGAAGCTTTCTTT. As protein: CASIGRGMGVFLNTEAFF.

The chain combines TRBV5-1 with TRBJ2-7, with TRBD1 identical over 8 bases. V trimming: 4 bases; J trimming: 2 bases; junction bases outside the gene matches: 8. This CDR3 comprises 15 residues. The germline gives CDR1 SGHRS, CDR2 YFSETQ. The CDR3 DNA sequence: TGCGCCAGCAGCCTCAGGACAGGGTTAACCTACGAGCAGTACTTC. This sequence encodes CASSLRTGLTYEQYF.